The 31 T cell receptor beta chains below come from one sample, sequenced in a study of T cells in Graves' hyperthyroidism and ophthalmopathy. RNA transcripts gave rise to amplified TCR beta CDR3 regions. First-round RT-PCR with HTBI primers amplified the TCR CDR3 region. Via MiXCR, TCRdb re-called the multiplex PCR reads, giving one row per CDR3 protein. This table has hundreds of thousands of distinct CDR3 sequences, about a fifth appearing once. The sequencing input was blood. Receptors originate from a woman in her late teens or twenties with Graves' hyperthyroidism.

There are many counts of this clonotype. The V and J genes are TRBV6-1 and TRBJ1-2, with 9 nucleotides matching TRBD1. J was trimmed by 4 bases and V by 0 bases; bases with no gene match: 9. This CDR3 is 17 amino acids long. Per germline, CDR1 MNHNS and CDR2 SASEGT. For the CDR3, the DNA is TGTGCCAGCAGTGAAGCGGGCTACAGGGGGCTCAGCTATGGCTACACCTTC. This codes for CASSEAGYRGLSYGYTF.

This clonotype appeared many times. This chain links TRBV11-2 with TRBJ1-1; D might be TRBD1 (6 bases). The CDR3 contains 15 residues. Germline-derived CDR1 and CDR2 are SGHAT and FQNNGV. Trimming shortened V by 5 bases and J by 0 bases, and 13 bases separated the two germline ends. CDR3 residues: CASSTRTAMNTEAFF. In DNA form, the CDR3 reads TGTGCCAGCAGCACCCGGACAGCCATGAACACTGAAGCTTTCTTT.

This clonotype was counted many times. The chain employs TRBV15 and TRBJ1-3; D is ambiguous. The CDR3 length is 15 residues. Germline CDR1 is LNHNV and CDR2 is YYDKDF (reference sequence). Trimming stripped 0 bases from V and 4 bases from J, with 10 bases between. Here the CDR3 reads CATSRERPVGNTIYF. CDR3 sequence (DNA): TGTGCCACCAGCAGAGAACGACCGGTGGGAAACACCATATATTTT.

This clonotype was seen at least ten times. This chain's CDR3 is CASSLNRPNQPQHF. The CDR3 coding sequence is TGTGCCAGCAGTTTAAATCGTCCCAATCAGCCCCAGCATTTT. V usage is TRBV27 and J usage is TRBJ1-5; no definite D call. V lost 2 bases, J lost 3 bases, and 8 bases lay in between. This CDR3 contains 14 residues. Germline V lookup: CDR1 MNHEY, CDR2 SMNVEV (reference sequence).

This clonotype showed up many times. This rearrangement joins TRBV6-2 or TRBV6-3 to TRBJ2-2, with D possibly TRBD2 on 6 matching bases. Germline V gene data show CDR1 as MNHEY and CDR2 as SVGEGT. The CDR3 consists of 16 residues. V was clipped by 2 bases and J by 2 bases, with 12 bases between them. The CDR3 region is CASSYRLGENTGELFF. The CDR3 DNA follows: TGTGCCAGCAGTTACCGACTAGGGGAAAACACCGGGGAGCTGTTTTTT.

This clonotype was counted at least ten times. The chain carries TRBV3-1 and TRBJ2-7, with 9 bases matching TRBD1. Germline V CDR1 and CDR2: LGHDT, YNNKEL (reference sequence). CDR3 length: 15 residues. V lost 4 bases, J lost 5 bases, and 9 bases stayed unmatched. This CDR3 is CASSRGPGQGDEQYF. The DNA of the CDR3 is TGTGCCAGCAGCCGAGGCCCGGGACAGGGAGACGAGCAGTACTTC.

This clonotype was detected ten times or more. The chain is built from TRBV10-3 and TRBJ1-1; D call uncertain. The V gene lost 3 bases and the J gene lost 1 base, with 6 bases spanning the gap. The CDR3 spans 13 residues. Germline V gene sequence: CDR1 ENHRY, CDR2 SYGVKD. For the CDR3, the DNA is TGTGCCATCAGTGAAATGGGGAACACTGAAGCTTTCTTT. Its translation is CAISEMGNTEAFF.

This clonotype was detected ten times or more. CDR3 residues: CASWGLEGSGELFF. The DNA for the CDR3 is TGTGCCAGTTGGGGCCTGGAGGGATCCGGGGAGCTGTTTTTT. This chain connects TRBV6-1 to TRBJ2-2; D might be TRBD2 (6 bases). The germline V and J ends were trimmed by 9 bases and 6 bases, with 17 bases remaining between them. This CDR3 spans 14 amino acids. Germline V lookup: CDR1 MNHNS, CDR2 SASEGT.

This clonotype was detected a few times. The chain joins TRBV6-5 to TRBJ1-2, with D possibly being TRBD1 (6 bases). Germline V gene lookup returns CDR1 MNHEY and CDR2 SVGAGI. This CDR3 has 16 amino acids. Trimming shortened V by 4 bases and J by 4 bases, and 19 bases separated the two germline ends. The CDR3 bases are TGTGCCAGCAGTTTCGACAGGTCCCCTGGGGGCTATGGCTACACCTTC. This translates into CASSFDRSPGGYGYTF.

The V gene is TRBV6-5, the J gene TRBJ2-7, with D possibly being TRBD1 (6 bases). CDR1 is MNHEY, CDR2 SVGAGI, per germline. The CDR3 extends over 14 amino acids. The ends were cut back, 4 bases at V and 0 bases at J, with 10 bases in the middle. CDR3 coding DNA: TGTGCCAGCAGTTTGCAGACAGGCTCCTACGAGCAGTACTTC. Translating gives CASSLQTGSYEQYF.

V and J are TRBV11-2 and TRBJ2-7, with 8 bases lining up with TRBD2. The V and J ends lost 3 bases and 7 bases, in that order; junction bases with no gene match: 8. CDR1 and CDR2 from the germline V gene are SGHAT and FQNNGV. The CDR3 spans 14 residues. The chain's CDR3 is CASSLAGGQEEQYF. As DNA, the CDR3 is TGTGCCAGCAGCTTGGCGGGAGGCCAAGAGGAGCAGTACTTC.

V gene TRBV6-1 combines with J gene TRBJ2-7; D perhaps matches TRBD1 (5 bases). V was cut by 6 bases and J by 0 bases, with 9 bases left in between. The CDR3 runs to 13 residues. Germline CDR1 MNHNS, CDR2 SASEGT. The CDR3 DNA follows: TGTGCCAGCAGGGGGCTGAGCTCCTACGAGCAGTACTTC. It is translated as CASRGLSSYEQYF.

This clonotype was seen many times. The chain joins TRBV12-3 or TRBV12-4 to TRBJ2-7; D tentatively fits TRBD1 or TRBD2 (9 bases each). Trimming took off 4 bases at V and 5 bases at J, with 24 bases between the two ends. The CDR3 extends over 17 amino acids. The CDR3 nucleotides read TGTGCCAGCAGTTGGGACAGGGCAGCGGGGGGTCTCCACGAGCAGTACTTC. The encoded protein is CASSWDRAAGGLHEQYF.

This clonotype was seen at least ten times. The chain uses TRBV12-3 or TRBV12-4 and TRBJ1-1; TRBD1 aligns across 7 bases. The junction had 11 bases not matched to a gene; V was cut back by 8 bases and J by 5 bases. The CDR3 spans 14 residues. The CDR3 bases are TGTGCCAGCGGGTTAGGGGGCTTGGGTACTGAAGCTTTCTTT. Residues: CASGLGGLGTEAFF.

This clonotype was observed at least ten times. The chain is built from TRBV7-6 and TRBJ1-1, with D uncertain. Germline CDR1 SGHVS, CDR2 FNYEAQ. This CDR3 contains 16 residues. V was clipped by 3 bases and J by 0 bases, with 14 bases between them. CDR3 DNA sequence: TGTGCCAGCAGCTTCTCTTCGCGGCCCATGAACACTGAAGCTTTCTTT. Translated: CASSFSSRPMNTEAFF.

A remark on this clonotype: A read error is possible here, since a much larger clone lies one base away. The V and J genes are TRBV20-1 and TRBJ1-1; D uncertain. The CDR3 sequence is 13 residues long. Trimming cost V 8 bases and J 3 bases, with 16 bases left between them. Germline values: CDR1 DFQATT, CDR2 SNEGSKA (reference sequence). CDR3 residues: CSSERRVDTEAFF. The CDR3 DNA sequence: TGCAGTTCCGAACGGCGGGTGGACACTGAAGCTTTCTTT.

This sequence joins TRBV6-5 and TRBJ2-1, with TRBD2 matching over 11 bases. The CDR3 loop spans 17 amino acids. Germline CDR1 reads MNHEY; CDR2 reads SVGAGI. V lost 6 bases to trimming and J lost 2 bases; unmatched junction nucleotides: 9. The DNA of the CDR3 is TGTGCCAGCAGCCGACCTAGCGGGGGGCCGGCCTACAATGAGCAGTTCTTC. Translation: CASSRPSGGPAYNEQFF.

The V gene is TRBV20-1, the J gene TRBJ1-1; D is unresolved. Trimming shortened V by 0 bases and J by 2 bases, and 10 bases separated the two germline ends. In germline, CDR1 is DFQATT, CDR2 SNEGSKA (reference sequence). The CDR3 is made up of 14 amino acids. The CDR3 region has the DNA TGCAGTGCTAGAGATACCGCCGGTAACACTGAAGCTTTCTTT. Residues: CSARDTAGNTEAFF.

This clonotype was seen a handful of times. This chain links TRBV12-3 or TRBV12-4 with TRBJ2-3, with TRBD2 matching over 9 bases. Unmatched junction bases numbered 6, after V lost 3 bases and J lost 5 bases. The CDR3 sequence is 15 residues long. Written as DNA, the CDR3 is TGTGCCAGCAGTTTGCGCGGGGGGGCTTTAGATACGCAGTATTTT. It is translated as CASSLRGGALDTQYF.

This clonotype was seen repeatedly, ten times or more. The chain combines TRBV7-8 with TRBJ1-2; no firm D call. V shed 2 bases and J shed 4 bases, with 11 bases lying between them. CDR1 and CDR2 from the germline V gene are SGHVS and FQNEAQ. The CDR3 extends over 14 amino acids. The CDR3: CASSLRVGGYGYTF. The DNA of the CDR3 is TGTGCCAGCAGCTTACGGGTTGGCGGCTATGGCTACACCTTC.

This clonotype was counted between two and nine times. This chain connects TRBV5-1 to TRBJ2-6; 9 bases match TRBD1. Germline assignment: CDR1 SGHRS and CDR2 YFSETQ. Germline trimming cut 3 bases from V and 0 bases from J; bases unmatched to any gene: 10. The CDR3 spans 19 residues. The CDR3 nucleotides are TGCGCCAGCAGCTACCGGACAGGGGCCTCCTTCTCTGGGGCCAACGTCCTGACTTTC. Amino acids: CASSYRTGASFSGANVLTF.

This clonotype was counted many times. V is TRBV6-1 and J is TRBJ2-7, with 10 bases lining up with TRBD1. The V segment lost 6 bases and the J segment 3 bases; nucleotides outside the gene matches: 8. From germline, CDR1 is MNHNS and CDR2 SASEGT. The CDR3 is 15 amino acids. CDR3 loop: CASRRDRGLLYEQYF. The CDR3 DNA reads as TGTGCCAGCAGGCGGGACAGGGGTCTACTCTACGAGCAGTACTTC.

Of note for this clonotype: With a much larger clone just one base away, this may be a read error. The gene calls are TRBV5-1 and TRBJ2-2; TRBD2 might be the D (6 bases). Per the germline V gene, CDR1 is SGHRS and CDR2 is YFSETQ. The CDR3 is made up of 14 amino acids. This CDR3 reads CASSLALATGELVF. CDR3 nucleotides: TGCGCCAGCAGCTTGGCACTAGCTACCGGGGAGCTGGTTTTT.

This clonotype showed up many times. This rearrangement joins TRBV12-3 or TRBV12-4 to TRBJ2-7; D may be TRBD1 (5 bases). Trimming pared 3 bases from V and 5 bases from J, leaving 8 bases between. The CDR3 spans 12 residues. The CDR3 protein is CASSLGRDEQYF. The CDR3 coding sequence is TGTGCCAGCAGTTTGGGCAGGGACGAGCAGTACTTC.

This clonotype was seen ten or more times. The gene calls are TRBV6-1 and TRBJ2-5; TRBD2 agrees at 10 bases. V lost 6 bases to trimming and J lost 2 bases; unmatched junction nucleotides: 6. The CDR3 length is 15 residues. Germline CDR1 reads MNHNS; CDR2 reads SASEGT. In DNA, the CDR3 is TGTGCCAGCAGGAGGACTAGCGGACCACAAGAGACCCAGTACTTC. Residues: CASRRTSGPQETQYF.

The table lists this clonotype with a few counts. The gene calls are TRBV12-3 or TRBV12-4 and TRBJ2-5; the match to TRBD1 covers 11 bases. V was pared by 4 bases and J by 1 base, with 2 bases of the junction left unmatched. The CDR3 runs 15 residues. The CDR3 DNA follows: TGTGCCAGCAGTTCCGGGACAGGGGGCCAAGAGACCCAGTACTTC. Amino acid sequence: CASSSGTGGQETQYF.

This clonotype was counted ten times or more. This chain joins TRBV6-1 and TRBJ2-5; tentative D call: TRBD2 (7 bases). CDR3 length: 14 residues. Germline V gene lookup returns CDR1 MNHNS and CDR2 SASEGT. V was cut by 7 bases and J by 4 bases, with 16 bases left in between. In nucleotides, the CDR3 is TGTGCCAGCATCAGATTTAGGGGGGGAGAGACCCAGTACTTC. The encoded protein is CASIRFRGGETQYF.

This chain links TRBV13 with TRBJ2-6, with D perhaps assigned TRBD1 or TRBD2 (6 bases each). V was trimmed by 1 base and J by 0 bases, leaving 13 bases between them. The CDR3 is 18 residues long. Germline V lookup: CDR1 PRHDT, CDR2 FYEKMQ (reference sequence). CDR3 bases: TGTGCCAGCAGCTTAGCCCCGGGGGCCTACTCTGGGGCCAACGTCCTGACTTTC. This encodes CASSLAPGAYSGANVLTF.

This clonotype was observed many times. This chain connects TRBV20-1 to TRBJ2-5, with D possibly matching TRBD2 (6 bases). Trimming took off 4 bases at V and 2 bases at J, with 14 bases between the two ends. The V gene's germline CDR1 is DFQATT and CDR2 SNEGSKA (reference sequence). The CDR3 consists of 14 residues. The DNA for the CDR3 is TGCAGTGCTACCACCCGGCGGGGACAAGAGACCCAGTACTTC. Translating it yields CSATTRRGQETQYF.

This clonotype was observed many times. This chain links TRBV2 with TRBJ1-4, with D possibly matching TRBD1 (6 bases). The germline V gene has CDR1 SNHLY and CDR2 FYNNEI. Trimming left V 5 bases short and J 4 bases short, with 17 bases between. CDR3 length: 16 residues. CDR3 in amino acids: CASSKSGGGRNEKLFF. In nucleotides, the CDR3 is TGTGCCAGCAGTAAAAGCGGGGGGGGGCGTAATGAAAAACTGTTTTTT.

CDR3 bases: TGTGCCAGCAGCCCTTCTGGAGAAGGGCGCAACGAGCAGTACTTC. Amino acids: CASSPSGEGRNEQYF. The rearrangement uses TRBV12-3 or TRBV12-4 and TRBJ2-7, with no clear D. The CDR3 is 15 amino acids. The germline V and J ends were trimmed by 6 bases and 5 bases, with 20 bases remaining between them.